This T cell receptor beta chain was documented in a study of technical replicates of blood from several donors. Germline loops: CDR1 MDHEN, CDR2 SYDVKM. This CDR3 is built from 19 residues. J gave up 1 base and V 6 bases, and 21 bases lay outside the gene matches. Some clones are missing from TCRdb's copy, which holds only in-frame ones; the method was immunoSEQ multiplex PCR. The data contain approximately 45,000 clones, around 96% of them singletons. This rearrangement joins TRBV28 to TRBJ2-7, with TRBD2 identical over 7 bases. Specimen: T cells isolated from PBMCs. This TCR derives from a human donor in good health. CDR3 protein: CASSHGGIRVDRWSYEQYF. DNA for the CDR3: TGTGCCAGCAGCCACGGGGGGATAAGGGTAGATAGGTGGTCCTACGAGCAGTACTTC.